One TCR beta chain is described in this entry. This sample is part of a study of T-cell reconstitution after alpha-beta-depleted transplantation in children. CDR1 is SGHKS and CDR2 is YYEKEE in the germline V gene (reference sequence). The CDR3 covers 16 residues. Trimming cost V 4 bases and J 8 bases; bases outside gene matches: 17. Unique molecular identifiers were incorporated into the prepared TCRbeta library. TCRdb re-called the PCR reads with MiXCR, one entry per CDR3 protein. This table holds approximately 400,000 distinct CDR3 sequences, roughly 10% found once. Sequencing used PBMCs from the stem cell graft donor, obtained from the stem cell graft. V is TRBV5-5 and J is TRBJ1-2, with 7 bases fitting TRBD1. The TCR comes from a human donor who donated a stem cell graft to a child with acute myeloid leukemia. CDR3: CASSPGVDRAAIGYTF. In DNA, the CDR3 is TGTGCCAGCAGCCCTGGCGTCGACAGGGCAGCTATCGGCTACACCTTC.